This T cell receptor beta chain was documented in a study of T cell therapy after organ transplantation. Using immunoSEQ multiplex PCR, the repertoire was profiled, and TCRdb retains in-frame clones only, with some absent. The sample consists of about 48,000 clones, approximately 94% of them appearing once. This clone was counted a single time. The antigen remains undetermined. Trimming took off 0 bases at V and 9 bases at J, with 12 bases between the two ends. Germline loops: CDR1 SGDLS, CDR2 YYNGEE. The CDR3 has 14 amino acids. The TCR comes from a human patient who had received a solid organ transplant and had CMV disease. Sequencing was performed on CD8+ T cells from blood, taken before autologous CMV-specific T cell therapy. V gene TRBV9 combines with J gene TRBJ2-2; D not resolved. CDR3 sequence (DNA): TGTGCCAGCAGCGTAGTCCCTTTCGACCGGGAGCTGTTTTTT. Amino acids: CASSVVPFDRELFF. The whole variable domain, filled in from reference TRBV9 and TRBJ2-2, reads DSGVTQTPKHLITATGQRVTLRCSPRSGDLSVYWYQQSLDQGLQFLIQYYNGEERAKGNILERFSAQQFPDLHSELNLSSLELGDSALYFCASSVVPFDRELFFGEGSRLTVL.